This T cell receptor (beta chain) stems from a study of blood T cell repertoires in COVID-19. Germline assignment: CDR1 DFQATT and CDR2 SNEGSKA (reference sequence). This CDR3 region has 10 residues. This clone appeared a single time. The junction differs from germline at one of its ends, possibly a read error. Libraries were prepared by immunoSEQ multiplex PCR; TCRdb keeps only in-frame clonotypes and omits some of them. This table holds about 120,000 clones, approximately 80% found once. The chain employs TRBV20-1 and TRBJ1-6; 7 bases agree with TRBD1. Source material: peripheral blood. The origin of this receptor is a woman in her fifties or sixties with acute or convalescent COVID-19. The CDR3 region is CSAREGTAHF. Here the CDR3 DNA reads TGCAGTGCTAGAGAGGGGACAGCCCATTTT.